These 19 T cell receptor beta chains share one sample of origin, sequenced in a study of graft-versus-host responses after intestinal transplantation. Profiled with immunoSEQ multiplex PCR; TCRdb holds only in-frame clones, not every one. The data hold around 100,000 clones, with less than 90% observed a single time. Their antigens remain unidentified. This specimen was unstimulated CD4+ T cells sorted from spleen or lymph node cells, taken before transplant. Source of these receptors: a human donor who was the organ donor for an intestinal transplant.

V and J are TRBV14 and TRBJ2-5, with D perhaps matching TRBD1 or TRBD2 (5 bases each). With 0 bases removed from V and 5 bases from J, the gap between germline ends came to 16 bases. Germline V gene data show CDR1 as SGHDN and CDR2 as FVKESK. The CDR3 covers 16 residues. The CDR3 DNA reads TGTGCCAGCAGCCAAGATCTCTGGGGGTCCGGGGAGACCCAGTACTTC. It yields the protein CASSQDLWGSGETQYF.

The CDR3 DNA follows: TGTGCCAGTAGTCATAGGGGGCTTGGTCAGCCCCAGCATTTT. This gives the protein CASSHRGLGQPQHF. The V gene is TRBV19, the J gene TRBJ1-5; 7 bases are shared with TRBD1. The germline gives CDR1 LNHDA, CDR2 SQIVND (reference sequence). V lost 5 bases and J lost 6; bases outside the gene matches: 7. CDR3 size: 14 residues.

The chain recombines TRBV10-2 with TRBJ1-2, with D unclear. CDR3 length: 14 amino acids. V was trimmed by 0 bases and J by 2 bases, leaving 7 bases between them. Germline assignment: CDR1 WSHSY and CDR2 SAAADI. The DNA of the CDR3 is TGCGCCAGCAGTGAGTCGATCAGGAACTATGGCTACACCTTC. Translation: CASSESIRNYGYTF.

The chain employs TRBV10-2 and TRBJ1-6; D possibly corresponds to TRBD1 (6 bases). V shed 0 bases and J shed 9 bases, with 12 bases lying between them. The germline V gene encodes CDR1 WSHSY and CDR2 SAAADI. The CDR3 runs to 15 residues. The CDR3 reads CASSESGQRVSPLHF. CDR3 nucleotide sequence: TGCGCCAGCAGTGAGTCAGGACAGCGGGTTTCACCCCTCCACTTT.

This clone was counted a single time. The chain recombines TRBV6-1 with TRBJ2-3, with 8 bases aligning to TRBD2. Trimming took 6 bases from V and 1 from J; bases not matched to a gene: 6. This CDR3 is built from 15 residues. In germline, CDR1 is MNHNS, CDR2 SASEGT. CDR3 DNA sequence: TGTGCCAGCAGGAGAGGGCGGGGGGGCACAGATACGCAGTATTTT. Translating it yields CASRRGRGGTDTQYF.

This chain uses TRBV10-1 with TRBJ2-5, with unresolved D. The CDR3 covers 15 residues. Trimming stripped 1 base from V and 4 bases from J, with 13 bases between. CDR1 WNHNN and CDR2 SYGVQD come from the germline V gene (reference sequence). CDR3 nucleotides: TGCGCCAGCAGTGAGTATGCCCTCGCTGTAGAGACCCAGTACTTC. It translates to CASSEYALAVETQYF.

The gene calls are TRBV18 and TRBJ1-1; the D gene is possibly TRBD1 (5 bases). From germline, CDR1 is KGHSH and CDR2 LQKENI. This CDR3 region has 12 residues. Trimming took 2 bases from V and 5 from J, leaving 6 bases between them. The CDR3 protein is CASSPGATEAFF. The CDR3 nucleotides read TGTGCCAGCTCACCAGGGGCGACTGAAGCTTTCTTT. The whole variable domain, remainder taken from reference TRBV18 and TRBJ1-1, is NAGVMQNPRHLVRRRGQEARLRCSPMKGHSHVYWYRQLPEEGLKFMVYLQKENIIDESGMPKERFSAEFPKEGPSILRIQQVVRGDSAAYFCASSPGATEAFFGQGTRLTVV.

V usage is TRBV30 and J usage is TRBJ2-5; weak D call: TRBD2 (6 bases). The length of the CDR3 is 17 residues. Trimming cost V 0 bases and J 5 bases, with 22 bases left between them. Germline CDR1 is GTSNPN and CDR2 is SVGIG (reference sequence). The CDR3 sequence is CAWSVRPHLARGETQYF. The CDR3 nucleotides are TGTGCCTGGAGTGTCCGCCCTCATTTAGCCCGGGGGGAGACCCAGTACTTC. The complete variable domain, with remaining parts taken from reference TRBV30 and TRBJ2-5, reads SQTIHQWPATLVQPVGSPLSLECTVEGTSNPNLYWYRQAAGRGLQLLFYSVGIGQISSEVPQNLSASRPQDRQFILSSKKLLLSDSGFYLCAWSVRPHLARGETQYFGPGTRLLVL.

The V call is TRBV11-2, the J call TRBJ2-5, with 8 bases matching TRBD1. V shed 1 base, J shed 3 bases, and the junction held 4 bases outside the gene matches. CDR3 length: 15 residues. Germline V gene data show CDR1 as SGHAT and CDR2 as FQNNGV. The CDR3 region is CASSLGDRMEETQYF. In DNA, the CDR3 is TGTGCCAGCAGCTTAGGGGACAGGATGGAAGAGACCCAGTACTTC.

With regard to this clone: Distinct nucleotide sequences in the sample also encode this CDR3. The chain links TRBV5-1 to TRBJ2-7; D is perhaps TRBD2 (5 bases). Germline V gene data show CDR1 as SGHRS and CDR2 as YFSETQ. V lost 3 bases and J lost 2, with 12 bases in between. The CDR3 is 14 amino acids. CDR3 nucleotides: TGCGCCAGCAGCTGGGGAGCCTTTACCTACGAGCAGTACTTC. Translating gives CASSWGAFTYEQYF.

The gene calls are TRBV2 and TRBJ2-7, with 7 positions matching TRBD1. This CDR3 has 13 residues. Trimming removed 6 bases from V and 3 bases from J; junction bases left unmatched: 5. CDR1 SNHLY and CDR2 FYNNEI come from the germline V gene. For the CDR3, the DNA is TGTGCCAGCAGCCGACAGGGTAGCTACGAGCAGTACTTC. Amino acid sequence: CASSRQGSYEQYF.

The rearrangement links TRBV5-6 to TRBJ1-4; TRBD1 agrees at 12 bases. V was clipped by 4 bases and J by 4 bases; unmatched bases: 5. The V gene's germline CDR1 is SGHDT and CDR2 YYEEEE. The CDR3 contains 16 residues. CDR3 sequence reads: CASSGTGGASNEKLFF. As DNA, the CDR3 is TGTGCCAGCAGCGGGACAGGGGGCGCAAGTAATGAAAAACTGTTTTTT.

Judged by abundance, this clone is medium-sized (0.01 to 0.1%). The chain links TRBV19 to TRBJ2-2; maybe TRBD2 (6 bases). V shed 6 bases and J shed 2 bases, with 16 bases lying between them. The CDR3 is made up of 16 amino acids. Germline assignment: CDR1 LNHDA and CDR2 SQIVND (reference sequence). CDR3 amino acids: CASREGTGANTGELFF. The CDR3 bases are TGTGCCAGTAGGGAGGGTACAGGAGCTAACACCGGGGAGCTGTTTTTT. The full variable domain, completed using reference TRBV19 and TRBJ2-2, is DGGITQSPKYLFRKEGQNVTLSCEQNLNHDAMYWYRQDPGQGLRLIYYSQIVNDFQKGDIAEGYSVSREKKESFPLTVTSAQKNPTAFYLCASREGTGANTGELFFGEGSRLTVL.

The CDR3 DNA is TGCGCCAGCAGCCAAGATAGGGCTAGCGGGAGAGGGGCCGGGGAGCTGTTTTTT. This encodes CASSQDRASGRGAGELFF. This chain joins TRBV4-1 and TRBJ2-2, with 10 bases identical to TRBD2. Germline trimming cut 0 bases from V and 6 bases from J; bases unmatched to any gene: 10. Germline V gene lookup returns CDR1 MGHRA and CDR2 YSYEKL. The CDR3 extends over 18 amino acids.

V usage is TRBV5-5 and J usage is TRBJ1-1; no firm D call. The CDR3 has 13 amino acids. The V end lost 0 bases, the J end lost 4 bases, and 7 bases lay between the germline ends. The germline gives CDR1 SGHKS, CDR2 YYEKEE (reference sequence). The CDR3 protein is CASSLAGSTEAFF. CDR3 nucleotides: TGTGCCAGCAGCTTGGCGGGAAGCACTGAAGCTTTCTTT.

In DNA, the CDR3 is TGTGCCAGCAGCCGACAGCTACAGGGGAGTCAGCCCCAGCATTTT. This codes for CASSRQLQGSQPQHF. The chain has TRBV7-2 and TRBJ1-5; 7 nucleotides agree with TRBD1. V shed 5 bases and J 6 bases; nucleotides not matched to a gene: 10. This CDR3 is 15 amino acids long. CDR1 SGHTA and CDR2 FQGNSA come from the germline V gene.

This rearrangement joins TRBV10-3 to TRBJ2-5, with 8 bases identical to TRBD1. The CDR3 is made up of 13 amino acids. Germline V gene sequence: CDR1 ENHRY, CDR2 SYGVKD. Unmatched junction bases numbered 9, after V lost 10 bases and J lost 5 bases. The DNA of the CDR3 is TGTGCCACGTTAGACAGGGGTAAGGAGACCCAGTACTTC. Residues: CATLDRGKETQYF.

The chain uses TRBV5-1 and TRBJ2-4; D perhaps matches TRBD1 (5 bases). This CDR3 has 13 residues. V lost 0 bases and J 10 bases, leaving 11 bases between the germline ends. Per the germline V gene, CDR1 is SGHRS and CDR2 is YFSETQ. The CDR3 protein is CASSLDPGKIQYF. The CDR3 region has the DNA TGCGCCAGCAGCTTGGATCCAGGGAAAATTCAGTACTTC.

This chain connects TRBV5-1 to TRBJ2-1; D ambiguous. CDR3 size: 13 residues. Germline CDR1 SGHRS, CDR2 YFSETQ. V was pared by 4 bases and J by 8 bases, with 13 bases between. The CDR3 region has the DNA TGCGCCAGCAGCCAGCTAACTACAGATGAGCAGTTCTTC. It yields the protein CASSQLTTDEQFF. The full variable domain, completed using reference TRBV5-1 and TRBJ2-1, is KAGVTQTPRYLIKTRGQQVTLSCSPISGHRSVSWYQQTPGQGLQFLFEYFSETQRNKGNFPGRFSGRQFSNSRSEMNVSTLELGDSALYLCASSQLTTDEQFFGPGTRLTVL.